The subject of this entry is one TCR beta chain. Trimming removed 4 bases from V and 1 base from J, with 9 bases in between. The CDR3 sequence is 15 residues long. Germline V gene data show CDR1 as SGHRS and CDR2 as YFSETQ. Clones were sequenced by immunoSEQ multiplex PCR, and TCRdb holds only the in-frame ones, with some missing. Here the sample spans about 9,800 clones, about four fifths being singletons. The record originates from a study of graft-versus-host responses after intestinal transplantation. About the study: Tacrolimus and steroids were given for about 3 years to all recipients after anti-thymocyte globulin induction.

Graft-derived tissue was subjected to processing to liberate intraepithelial and lamina propria lymphocytes. The chain joins TRBV5-1 to TRBJ2-6; D gene uncertain. The receptor comes from a human patient who received an intestinal transplant, so some T cells may come from the graft donor. The sequencing used ileum tissue, collected less than 550 days after intestinal transplant. The CDR3 sequence is CASSLAESGANVLTF. The DNA for the CDR3 is TGCGCCAGCAGCCTGGCGGAGTCTGGGGCCAACGTCCTGACTTTC.